This record covers a single TCR beta chain. No cognate antigen has been identified for it. Base qualities are missing; no much larger clone stands one base away. Participants in the prospective study were aged roughly 18 to 100 years, lived in 20 to 30 United States geographic areas, and enrolled through a virtual design. Cohort assignment in the prospective study relied on participant-reported clinical history from a screening survey and a study questionnaire. A participant counted as exposed if, within 2 weeks of entering the study, that participant had been in contact with someone who had a PCR-confirmed or clinician-diagnosed COVID-19 case. In the prospective study, mobile phlebotomists collected whole blood, serum and a nasopharyngeal or oropharyngeal swab from each participant. Participants in the prospective study had the option to provide additional blood draws and questionnaires over a roughly two-month period. Prospective study blood samples were shipped either frozen or at room temperature before DNA extraction.

The record originates from a study of blood T cell repertoires in COVID-19 (dated by TCRdb to 2020 to 2022). Regarding the complete study: The collaborator samples originated in the United States, Italy and Spain and spanned the acute and convalescent phases of COVID-19. The material from the prospective study consisted of cDNA or gDNA derived from T cells, B-cell-depleted T cells, or PBMCs. The repertoires were released in a freely available public database meant as a resource for research on the immune response to SARS-CoV-2. Sample metadata almost always included a de-identified subject ID, COVID-19 status, age in years and sex. The dataset comprised deeply sampled blood TCRbeta repertoires from subjects exposed to, actively infected with, or recovered from COVID-19. Where HLA class I and class II types were available, the types were taken from metadata supplied by the sample provider, not from assay-based typing. The samples were drawn from the first 160 participants of the ongoing ImmuneRACE study and from over 950 subjects provided by 6 global collaborators. The research as a whole found: The amount of clinical and demographic metadata varied by source and participant and was provided uncurated.

Taken from cysteine to phenylalanine, the CDR3 has 16 residues. CDR3 DNA only is kept here, 48 bases in frame from base 1. V is pared back by 3 bases and J by 4 bases, with 18 bases lying between the germline termini. The germline V gene provides CDR1 SGHTA and CDR2 FQGTGA. The immunoSEQ Assay, a bias-controlled multiplex PCR, was used to amplify TCRbeta CDR3 regions from genomic DNA. In the source study's methods: The number of nucleated cells in each sample was estimated by amplification of reference gene primers within the assay. To quantify the absolute abundance of each unique TCRbeta CDR3 rearrangement, sequence reads were collapsed and filtered. Productive Simpson clonality was computed per sample as the square root of Simpson's diversity index over productive rearrangements. What TCRdb holds here is the immuneACCESS table cut down to in-frame rearrangements. Part of the clones is not present; checked against another copy, under half of the missing clones reflect an unresolved V gene, and the others are unexplained. The V and J calls and clone size are taken from that table; D and trimming were inferred from the DNA. The table for this sample lists 200,000 to 250,000 clones; roughly four fifths of them were counted only once. Approximately 5% of the sample lies in the top ten.

The sequenced material came from PBMCs or T cells enriched from blood (not recorded which). The TCR originated in a woman aged 45-60 years who had been exposed to COVID-19. The sequence is built from TRBV7-3 and TRBJ1-2; possibly the D gene is TRBD1, per 6 matching bases. The encoded CDR3 is CASSFEARGNSYGYTF. In nucleotide form, the sequence is TGTGCCAGCAGCTTTGAGGCTAGGGGGAACTCCTATGGCTACACCTTC.